The T cell receptor beta chain described here comes from a study of blood T cell repertoires in COVID-19. The wider study: Sites in the United States, Italy and Spain provided acute and convalescent COVID-19 samples. Sample material is recorded as cDNA or gDNA derived from T cells, B-cell-depleted T cells, or PBMCs.

In the original processing: Amplification of reference gene primers provided the estimated nucleated cell counts. Repertoires were generated with immunoSEQ multiplex PCR, while TCRdb's copy carries only in-frame clones and drops some. The V and J calls and clone size are taken from that table; D and trimming were inferred from the DNA. In the table there are over 200,000 clones, around 86% of which are singletons. This sequence originates from a human donor in a cohort sampled during active COVID-19. Sequencing input: peripheral blood.

The CDR3 here is CASSYSTGSRTEAFF. The CDR3 DNA sequence: TGTGCCAGCAGTTACTCGACAGGGAGTAGGACTGAAGCTTTCTTT. The genes are TRBV6-5 and TRBJ1-1; TRBD1 matches 7 bases. Germline loops: CDR1 MNHEY, CDR2 SVGAGI. J was trimmed by 5 bases and V by 0 bases; bases with no gene match: 6. The CDR3 loop spans 15 amino acids.